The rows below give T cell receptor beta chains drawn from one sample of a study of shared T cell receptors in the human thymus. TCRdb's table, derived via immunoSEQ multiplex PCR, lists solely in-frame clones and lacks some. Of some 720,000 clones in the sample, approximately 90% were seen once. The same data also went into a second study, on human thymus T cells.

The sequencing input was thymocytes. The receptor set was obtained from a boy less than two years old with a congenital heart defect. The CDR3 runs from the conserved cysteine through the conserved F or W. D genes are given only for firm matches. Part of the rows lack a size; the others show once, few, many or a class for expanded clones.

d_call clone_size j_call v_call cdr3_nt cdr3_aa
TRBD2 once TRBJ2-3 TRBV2 TGTGCCAGCAGAAGGACTAGCGGGGGCACAGATACGCAGTATTTT CASRRTSGGTDTQYF
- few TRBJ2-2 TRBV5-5 TGTGCTAGCGACCCACAGCCCGGGGAGCTGTTTTTT CASDPQPGELFF
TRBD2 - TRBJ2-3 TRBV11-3 TGTGCCAGCAGCCTGCGACTAGCGGAAATCTCAGATACGCAGTATTTT CASSLRLAEISDTQYF
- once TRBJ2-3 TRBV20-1 TGCAGTGCTGCCACTGATACGCAGTATTTT CSAATDTQYF
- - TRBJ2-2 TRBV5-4 TGTGCCAGCAGCTTGCGTTCCTGGCACACCGGGGAGCTGTTTTTT CASSLRSWHTGELFF
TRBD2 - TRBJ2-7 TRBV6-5 TGTGCCAGCAGTTCGATTCTAGCGGGGCTCTCCTACGAGCAGTACTTC CASSSILAGLSYEQYF
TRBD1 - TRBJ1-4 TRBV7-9 TGTGCCAGCAGCTTGAGCCCACTGGACAGGCGGAAAGAAAAACTGTTTTTT CASSLSPLDRRKEKLFF
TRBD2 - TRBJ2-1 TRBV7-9 TGTGCCAGCAGCCGCGGACTAGCGGGAGCCCATGAGCAGTTCTTC CASSRGLAGAHEQFF
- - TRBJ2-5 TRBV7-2 TGTGCCAGCAGCCCCCAACGGGGGCTAGCGGCCCTGTACCAAGAGACCCAGTACTTC CASSPQRGLAALYQETQYF
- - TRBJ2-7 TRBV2 TGTGCCAGCTACAAGGGGGCGGGGTACGAGCAGTACTTC CASYKGAGYEQYF